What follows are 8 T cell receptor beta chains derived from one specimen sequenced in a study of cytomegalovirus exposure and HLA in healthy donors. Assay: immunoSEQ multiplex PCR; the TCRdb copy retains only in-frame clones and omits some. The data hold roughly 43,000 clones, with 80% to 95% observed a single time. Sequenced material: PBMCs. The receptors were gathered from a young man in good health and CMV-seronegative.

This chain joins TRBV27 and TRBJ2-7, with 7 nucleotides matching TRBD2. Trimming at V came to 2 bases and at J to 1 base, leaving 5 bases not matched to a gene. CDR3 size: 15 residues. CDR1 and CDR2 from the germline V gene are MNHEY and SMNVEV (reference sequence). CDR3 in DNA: TGTGCCAGCAGTTTACAACCGGGAGGATCCTACGAGCAGTACTTC. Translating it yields CASSLQPGGSYEQYF.

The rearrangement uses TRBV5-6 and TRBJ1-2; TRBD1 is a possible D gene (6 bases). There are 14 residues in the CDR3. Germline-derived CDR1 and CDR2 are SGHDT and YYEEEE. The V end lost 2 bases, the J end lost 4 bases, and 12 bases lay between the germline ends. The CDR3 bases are TGTGCCAGCAGCTTACCAGGGGAGTTCTATGGCTACACCTTC. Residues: CASSLPGEFYGYTF.

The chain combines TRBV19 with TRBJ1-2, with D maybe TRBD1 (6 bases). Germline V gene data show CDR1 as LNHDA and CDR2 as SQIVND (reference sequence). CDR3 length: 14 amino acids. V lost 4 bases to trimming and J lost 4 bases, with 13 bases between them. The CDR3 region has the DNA TGTGCCAGTAGTACGACCGCAGGGGTCTATGGCTACACCTTC. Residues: CASSTTAGVYGYTF.

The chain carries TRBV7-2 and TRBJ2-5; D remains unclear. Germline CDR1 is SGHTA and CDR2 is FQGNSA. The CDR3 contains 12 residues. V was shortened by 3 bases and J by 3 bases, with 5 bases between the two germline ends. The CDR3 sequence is CASSLSEETQYF. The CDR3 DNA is TGTGCCAGCAGCTTGTCGGAAGAGACCCAGTACTTC.

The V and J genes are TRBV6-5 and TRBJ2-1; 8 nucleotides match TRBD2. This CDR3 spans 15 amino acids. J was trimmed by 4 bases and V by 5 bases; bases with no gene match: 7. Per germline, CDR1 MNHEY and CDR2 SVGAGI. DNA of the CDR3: TGTGCCAGCAGTCCATCCGAGCGGGGGTACAATGAGCAGTTCTTC. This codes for CASSPSERGYNEQFF.

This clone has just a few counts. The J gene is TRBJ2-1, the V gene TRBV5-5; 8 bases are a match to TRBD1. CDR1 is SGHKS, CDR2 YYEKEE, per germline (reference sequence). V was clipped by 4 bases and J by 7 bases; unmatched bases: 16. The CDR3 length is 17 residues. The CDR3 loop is CASSKTLGQGSNNEQFF. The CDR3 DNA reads TGTGCCAGCAGCAAAACTCTAGGACAGGGTAGTAATAATGAGCAGTTCTTC.

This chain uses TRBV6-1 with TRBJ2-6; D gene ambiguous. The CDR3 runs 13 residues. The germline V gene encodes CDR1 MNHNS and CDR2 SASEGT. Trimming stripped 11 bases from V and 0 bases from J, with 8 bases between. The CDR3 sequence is CASESSGANVLTF. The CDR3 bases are TGTGCCTCGGAGAGCTCTGGGGCCAACGTCCTGACTTTC.

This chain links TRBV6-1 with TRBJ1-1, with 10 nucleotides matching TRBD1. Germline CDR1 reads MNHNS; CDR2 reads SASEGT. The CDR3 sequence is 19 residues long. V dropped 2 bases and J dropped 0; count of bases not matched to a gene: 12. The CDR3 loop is CASSEWGSRTGGLNTEAFF. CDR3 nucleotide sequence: TGTGCCAGCAGTGAATGGGGAAGTAGGACAGGGGGTTTGAACACTGAAGCTTTCTTT.